The T cell receptor (beta chain) under discussion was sequenced for a study of identical twins. V lost 4 bases to trimming and J lost 4 bases, with 14 bases between them. CDR1 is SGHKS, CDR2 YYEKEE, per germline (reference sequence). The CDR3 spans 14 residues. TCRdb reprocessed the 5' RACE reads via MiXCR and lists one record per CDR3 protein. The repertoire has approximately 190,000 distinct CDR3 sequences, more than 15% of them found once; the top ten carry 40%. This clonotype has only a few counts. The same specimen was also included in a second study, on T cells expressing NK-cell markers.

This chain joins TRBV5-5 and TRBJ1-1, with D possibly TRBD1 on 5 matching bases. The sequencing input was CD8+ T cells sorted from blood. This receptor was taken from a young woman in good health. CDR3 nucleotides: TGTGCCAGCAGCCCAGGGATTGGGCGCACTGAAGCTTTCTTT. The encoded protein is CASSPGIGRTEAFF.